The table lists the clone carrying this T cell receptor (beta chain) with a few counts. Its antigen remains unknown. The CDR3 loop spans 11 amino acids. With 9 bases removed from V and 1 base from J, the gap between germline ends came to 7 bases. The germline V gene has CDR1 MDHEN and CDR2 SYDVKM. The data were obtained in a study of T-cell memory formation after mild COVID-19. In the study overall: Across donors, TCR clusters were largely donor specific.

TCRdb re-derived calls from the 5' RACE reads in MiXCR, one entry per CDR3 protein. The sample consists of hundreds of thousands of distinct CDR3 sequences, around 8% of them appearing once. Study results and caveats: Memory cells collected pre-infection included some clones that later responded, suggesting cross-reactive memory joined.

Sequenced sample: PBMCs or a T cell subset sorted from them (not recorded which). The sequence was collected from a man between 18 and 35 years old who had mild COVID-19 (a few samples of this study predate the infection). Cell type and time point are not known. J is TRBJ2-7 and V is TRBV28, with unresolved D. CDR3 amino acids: CASGRSYEQYV. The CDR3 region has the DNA TGTGCCAGTGGCCGGTCCTACGAGCAGTACGTC.